This note documents a single T cell receptor (beta chain) sequence. This specimen comes from a study of PD-1 blockade in classical Hodgkin lymphoma. Across the whole study: Nivolumab 3 mg/kg was given intravenously every 2 weeks.

Each of the patients experienced relapse following autologous stem cell transplantation, and their brentuximab vedotin exposure differed. Sequencing used immunoSEQ multiplex PCR; TCRdb keeps in-frame clones, though not all of them. The table shows 50,000 or so clones, with more than 85% occurring only once. The CDR3 is 14 amino acids. J was trimmed by 4 bases and V by 5 bases; bases with no gene match: 2. The germline CDR1 and CDR2 sequences are SGHAT and FQNNGV. The TCR comes from a human donor with classical Hodgkin lymphoma. The chain links TRBV11-2 to TRBJ2-5; 12 nucleotides agree with TRBD2. The sample consisted of peripheral blood mononuclear cells (PBMCs), taken before the second cycle of nivolumab. The CDR3 reads CASSETSGGETQYF. The CDR3 nucleotides are TGTGCCAGCAGCGAGACTAGCGGGGGAGAGACCCAGTACTTC.